These 23 T cell receptor beta chains were all obtained from the same sample, sequenced in a study of tumor-infiltrating lymphocytes in primary liver carcinoma. Bulk tissue was left unsorted, and RNA and DNA were co-extracted from 20-30 mg of it. A constant-region primer primed TCR beta cDNA synthesis from roughly 510 ng of total RNA. Three nested multiplex PCR rounds, a slightly modified ARM-PCR, produced the libraries for TCR beta. In the first two PCR rounds, TRBV1-TRBV30 forward primers were paired with a C-beta reverse primer, and each round lasted about 10 cycles. TCRdb re-analysed the multiplex PCR reads in MiXCR, keeping a single row per CDR3 protein. The data contain about 35,000 distinct CDR3 sequences, under 75% of them singletons. The specimen was liver tumor tissue from sampling region 4. The sample's subset: tumor region T4, right-lateral pole. All receptors come from a man aged 35 to 55 with primary liver carcinoma and hepatitis B virus infection.

This clonotype is categorized as medium-sized. The V gene is TRBV6-5, the J gene TRBJ2-3, with D unclear. This CDR3 has 11 amino acids. The germline gives CDR1 MNHEY, CDR2 SVGAGI. V was trimmed by 9 bases and J by 6 bases, leaving 10 bases between them. The CDR3 sequence is CASGEWDTQYF. DNA for the CDR3: TGTGCCAGTGGTGAATGGGATACGCAGTATTTT.

A remark on this clonotype: Given the absence of the conserved phenylalanine or tryptophan at the CDR3 end, a read error is likely. The genes are TRBV6-2 or TRBV6-3 and TRBJ2-2; D not certain. The CDR3 consists of 14 residues. The V gene's germline CDR1 is MNHEY and CDR2 SVGEGT. V was shortened by 0 bases and J by 3 bases, with 5 bases between the two germline ends. The CDR3 sequence: CASSYSRDTGELFL. The CDR3 coding sequence is TGTGCCAGCAGTTACTCTAGAGACACCGGGGAGCTGTTTTTA.

Details on this clonotype: The junction departs from germline at one end; a sequencing error may be responsible. V gene TRBV30 combines with J gene TRBJ1-2, with 8 bases aligning to TRBD1. The germline V gene has CDR1 GTSNPN and CDR2 SVGIG (reference sequence). The CDR3 length is 13 residues. The CDR3 sequence is CAWSVAGGYGCTF. DNA for the CDR3: TGTGCCTGGAGTGTGGCAGGGGGCTACGGCTGCACCTTC. Looking up the rest from reference TRBV30 and TRBJ1-2 gives the full variable domain: SQTIHQWPATLVQPVGSPLSLECTVEGTSNPNLYWYRQAAGRGLQLLFYSVGIGQISSEVPQNLSASRPQDRQFILSSKKLLLSDSGFYLCAWSVAGGYGCTFGSGTRLTVV.

This clonotype has a single count. A junction end diverges from the germline sequence, so it may reflect a read error. The genes are TRBV6-5 and TRBJ2-3, with a weak D call TRBD1 (5 bases). Germline V lookup: CDR1 MNHEY, CDR2 SVGAGI. The CDR3 sequence is 15 residues long. In DNA, the CDR3 is TGTGTCAGCAGTTACTCGATAACGAGCACAGGTGCGCAGTATTTT. Residues: CVSSYSITSTGAQYF.

This clonotype was seen at least ten times. The rearrangement uses TRBV28 and TRBJ2-1, with TRBD1 matching over 7 bases. The CDR3 runs 14 residues. The germline V gene encodes CDR1 MDHEN and CDR2 SYDVKM. J gave up 7 bases and V 3 bases, and 6 bases lay outside the gene matches. The CDR3 nucleotides are TGTGCCAGCAGTTTCTCGGGACAGTGGAATGAGCAGTTCTTC. Translating it yields CASSFSGQWNEQFF. Variable domain in full (rest from reference TRBV28 and TRBJ2-1): DVKVTQSSRYLVKRTGEKVFLECVQDMDHENMFWYRQDPGLGLRLIYFSYDVKMKEKGDIPEGYSVSREKKERFSLILESASTNQTSMYLCASSFSGQWNEQFFGPGTRLTVL.

On this clonotype: A junction end diverges from the germline sequence, so it may reflect a read error. This chain links TRBV12-5 with TRBJ2-2; D possibly matches TRBD1 or TRBD2 (5 bases each). There are 14 residues in the CDR3. From germline, CDR1 is LGHNT and CDR2 FRNRAP. CDR3 bases: TGCGCTAGTGGTCGGACCGGGACGCACGGGAAGCTATTTTTT. Residues: CASGRTGTHGKLFF.

As concerns this clonotype: Germline and junction disagree at one end, which may indicate a read error. The chain couples TRBV6-1 to TRBJ2-7, with TRBD2 matching 10 bases. Germline V lookup: CDR1 MNHNS, CDR2 SASEGT. The CDR3 loop spans 15 amino acids. The CDR3 here is CARSVEAGGPDERHF. The CDR3 DNA reads TGTGCCCGCAGTGTGGAAGCGGGAGGGCCTGACGAGCGGCACTTC.

This clonotype came up many times. J is TRBJ1-4 and V is TRBV9, with unresolved D. This CDR3 spans 14 amino acids. The germline CDR1 and CDR2 sequences are SGDLS and YYNGEE. Trimming took 0 bases from V and 5 from J, leaving 8 bases between them. CDR3 protein: CASSVGDANEKLFF. CDR3 in DNA: TGTGCCAGCAGCGTAGGTGATGCCAATGAAAAACTGTTTTTT.

A remark on this clonotype: Because the CDR3 is missing its conserved closing phenylalanine or tryptophan, this is likely a read error. The rearrangement uses TRBV24-1 and TRBJ1-2; 12 nucleotides match TRBD1. V shed 3 bases and J 4 bases; nucleotides not matched to a gene: 8. The CDR3 has 17 residues. Looked up from germline, CDR1 is KGHDR and CDR2 is SFDVKD. CDR3 residues: CATSDPHRDRGLYGYTI. In nucleotides, the CDR3 is TGTGCCACCAGTGATCCTCACCGGGACAGGGGGCTCTATGGCTACACCATC.

This sequence joins TRBV4-2 and TRBJ2-5; 8 nucleotides match TRBD2. The CDR3 has 16 residues. Germline CDR1 LGHNA, CDR2 YNFKEQ. V was clipped by 7 bases and J by 2 bases; unmatched bases: 12. CDR3 DNA: TGTGCCAGCAACCGAGTGTCTAGCGGGTTTCAAGAGACCCAGTACTTC. It encodes CASNRVSSGFQETQYF.

A note on this clonotype: The CDR3 end shows no conserved phenylalanine or tryptophan, and so a read error is likely. V usage is TRBV5-1 and J usage is TRBJ2-1; 8 nucleotides line up with TRBD2. V dropped 5 bases and J dropped 8; count of bases not matched to a gene: 6. Germline V gene lookup returns CDR1 SGHRS and CDR2 YFSETQ. The CDR3 consists of 13 residues. The CDR3 sequence is CASSASRGDEQFS. The CDR3 DNA follows: TGCGCCAGCAGTGCTTCGCGGGGGGATGAGCAGTTCTCC.

The J gene is TRBJ2-7, the V gene TRBV30, with 13 bases lining up with TRBD2. The ends lost 1 base at V and 10 bases at J; junction bases unmatched: 10. Germline V lookup: CDR1 GTSNPN, CDR2 SVGIG (reference sequence). The CDR3 is 15 amino acids. Here the CDR3 reads CAWSAGLAGVSIQYF. The CDR3 region has the DNA TGTGCCTGGAGTGCAGGACTAGCGGGAGTTTCTATTCAGTACTTC.

Regarding this clonotype: The final CDR3 position lacks the conserved phenylalanine or tryptophan, pointing to a likely read error. CDR3 amino acids: CAWRWAGAMKAFS. For the CDR3, the DNA is TGTGCCTGGAGATGGGCAGGGGCGATGAAGGCTTTCTCT. The V and J genes are TRBV30 and TRBJ1-1, with D possibly being TRBD1 (6 bases). Germline CDR1 reads GTSNPN; CDR2 reads SVGIG (reference sequence). With 3 bases removed from V and 11 bases from J, the gap between germline ends came to 19 bases. CDR3 length: 13 amino acids.

The genes are TRBV6-1 and TRBJ2-6, with D possibly matching TRBD1 (5 bases). The CDR3 totals 15 residues. V was pared by 11 bases and J by 4 bases, with 18 bases between. The germline V gene encodes CDR1 MNHNS and CDR2 SASEGT. This CDR3 reads CADSEGMDGANVLTF. The DNA of the CDR3 is TGTGCCGACAGTGAAGGGATGGACGGGGCCAACGTCCTGACTTTC.

Regarding this clonotype: This may be a read error, as it is one base from a much larger clone. CDR3: CPSSFGDEQYF. The CDR3 region has the DNA TGTCCCAGCAGTTTTGGGGACGAGCAGTACTTC. This chain links TRBV28 with TRBJ2-7, with unresolved D. The CDR3 sequence is 11 residues long. The germline gives CDR1 MDHEN, CDR2 SYDVKM.

Turning to this clonotype: The junction departs from germline at one end; a sequencing error may be responsible. The chain carries TRBV16 and TRBJ1-2, with no clear D. Germline V CDR1 and CDR2: KGHSY, FQNENV. This CDR3 has 14 residues. CDR3 sequence (DNA): TGTGCCAACAGCCAATCGCTAACGGGGTATGGCTACACCTTC. Its protein is CANSQSLTGYGYTF.

Only one count was recorded for this clonotype. The V and J genes are TRBV29-1 and TRBJ2-7; unclear D gene. Germline V CDR1 and CDR2: SQVTM, ANQGSEA. The CDR3 is made up of 12 amino acids. The ends were cut back, 7 bases at V and 9 bases at J, with 19 bases in the middle. The CDR3 sequence is CSASWGNHRQYF. DNA for the CDR3: TGCAGCGCGAGTTGGGGTAATCACAGGCAGTACTTC.

Comment on this clonotype: One end of the junction varies from germline; a read error may be responsible. V gene TRBV12-3 or TRBV12-4 combines with J gene TRBJ2-2, with D perhaps matching TRBD2 (5 bases). The CDR3 contains 16 residues. The DNA of the CDR3 is TGTGCCAGCAGTTTATATGAGAGTCAGAACACCGGGGAGCTGTCTTTT. The encoded protein is CASSLYESQNTGELSF.

About this clonotype: Mismatch with germline at one junction end may stem from a read error. The V and J genes are TRBV5-6 and TRBJ2-2; D may correspond to TRBD1 or TRBD2 (5 bases each). Per germline, CDR1 SGHDT and CDR2 YYEEEE. The CDR3 covers 15 residues. The CDR3 sequence: CASGLIGAGTGELFF. As DNA, the CDR3 is TGTGCCAGCGGCTTGATCGGGGCTGGCACCGGGGAGCTGTTTTTT. Full variable domain (remainder filled in from reference TRBV5-6 and TRBJ2-2): DAGVTQSPTHLIKTRGQQVTLRCSPKSGHDTVSWYQQALGQGPQFIFQYYEEEERQRGNFPDRFSGHQFPNYSSELNVNALLLGDSALYLCASGLIGAGTGELFFGEGSRLTVL.

In the case of this clonotype: The junction and the germline gene differ at one end; a read error may be behind it. This chain joins TRBV12-3 or TRBV12-4 and TRBJ2-6; D gene uncertain. The length of the CDR3 is 13 residues. The CDR3 is CVSTILGANVLTF. The CDR3 DNA reads TGTGTCAGCACCATCCTTGGGGCCAACGTCCTGACTTTC.

This clonotype was observed at least ten times. Since a much larger clone is just one base distant, this may be a read error. The CDR3 sequence: CASSAKTSGPYEQCF. CDR3 bases: TGTGCCAGCAGCGCCAAGACTAGCGGCCCCTACGAGCAGTGCTTC. This chain uses TRBV7-8 with TRBJ2-7; 9 bases are a match to TRBD2. The CDR3 runs to 15 residues. Germline V CDR1 and CDR2: SGHVS, FQNEAQ.

On this clonotype itself: The junction departs from the called germline gene at one end, perhaps through a read error. The rearrangement uses TRBV6-5 and TRBJ2-1; 7 bases map to TRBD2. Germline CDR1 and CDR2: MNHEY and SVGAGI. There are 15 residues in the CDR3. The CDR3: CASSLREAAYNEQFF. CDR3 nucleotides: TGTGCCAGCAGTTTACGGGAGGCCGCCTACAATGAGCAGTTTTTC.

A remark on this clonotype: At one end the junction does not follow the germline gene, possibly because of a read error. The gene calls are TRBV5-1 and TRBJ2-7; the D gene is possibly TRBD2 (6 bases). The end of the DNA aligns better with TRBJ2-1, so the J call may be wrong. Germline V gives CDR1 SGHRS, CDR2 YFSETQ. This CDR3 is 16 amino acids long. DNA for the CDR3: TGTGCCAGCAGCCCCACTGGACTACCACGCTCCTACGAGCAGTTCTTC. Translating it yields CASSPTGLPRSYEQFF.